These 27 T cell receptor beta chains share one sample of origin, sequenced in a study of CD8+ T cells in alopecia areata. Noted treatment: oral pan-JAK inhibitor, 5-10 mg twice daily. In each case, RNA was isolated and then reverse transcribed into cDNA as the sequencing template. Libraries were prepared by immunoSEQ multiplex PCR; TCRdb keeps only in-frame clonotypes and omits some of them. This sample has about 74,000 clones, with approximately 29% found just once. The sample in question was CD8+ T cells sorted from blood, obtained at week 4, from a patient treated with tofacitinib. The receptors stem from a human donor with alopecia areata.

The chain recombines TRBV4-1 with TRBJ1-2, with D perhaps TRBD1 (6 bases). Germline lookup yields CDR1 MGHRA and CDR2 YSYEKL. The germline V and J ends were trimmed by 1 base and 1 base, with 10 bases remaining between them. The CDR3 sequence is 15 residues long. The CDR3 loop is CASSQGLQGNYGYTF. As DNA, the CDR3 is TGCGCCAGCAGCCAAGGTCTACAGGGTAACTATGGCTACACCTTC.

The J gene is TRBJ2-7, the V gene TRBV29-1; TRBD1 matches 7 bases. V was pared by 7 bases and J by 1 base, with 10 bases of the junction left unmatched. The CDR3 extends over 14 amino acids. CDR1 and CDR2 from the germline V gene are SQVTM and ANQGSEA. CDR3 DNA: TGCAGCGCGACCGGGACAGCGGATTCCTACGAGCAGTACTTC. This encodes CSATGTADSYEQYF.

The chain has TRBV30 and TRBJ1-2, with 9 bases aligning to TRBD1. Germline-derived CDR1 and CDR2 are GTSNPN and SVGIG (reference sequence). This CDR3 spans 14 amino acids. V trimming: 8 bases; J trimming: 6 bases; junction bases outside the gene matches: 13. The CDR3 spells CAGISDRTGDGYTF. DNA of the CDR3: TGTGCCGGAATCTCCGACAGGACAGGGGATGGCTACACCTTC.

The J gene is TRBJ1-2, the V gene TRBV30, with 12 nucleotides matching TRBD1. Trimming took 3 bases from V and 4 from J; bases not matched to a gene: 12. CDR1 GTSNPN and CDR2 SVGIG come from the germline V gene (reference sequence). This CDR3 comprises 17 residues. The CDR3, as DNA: TGTGCCTGGAGCCGGGGCCCGGGACAGGGGGCTCCCTATGGCTACACCTTC. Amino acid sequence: CAWSRGPGQGAPYGYTF. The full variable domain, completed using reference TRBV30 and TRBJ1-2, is SQTIHQWPATLVQPVGSPLSLECTVEGTSNPNLYWYRQAAGRGLQLLFYSVGIGQISSEVPQNLSASRPQDRQFILSSKKLLLSDSGFYLCAWSRGPGQGAPYGYTFGSGTRLTVV.

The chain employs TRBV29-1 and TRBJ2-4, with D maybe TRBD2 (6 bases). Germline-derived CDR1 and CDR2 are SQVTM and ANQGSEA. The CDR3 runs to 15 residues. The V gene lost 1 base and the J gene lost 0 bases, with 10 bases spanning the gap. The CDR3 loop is CSVEGQGLAKNIQYF. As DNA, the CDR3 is TGCAGCGTTGAAGGGCAGGGACTAGCCAAAAACATTCAGTACTTC. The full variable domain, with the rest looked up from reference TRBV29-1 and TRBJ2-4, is SAVISQKPSRDICQRGTSLTIQCQVDSQVTMMFWYRQQPGQSLTLIATANQGSEATYESGFVIDKFPISRPNLTFSTLTVSNMSPEDSSIYLCSVEGQGLAKNIQYFGAGTRLSVL.

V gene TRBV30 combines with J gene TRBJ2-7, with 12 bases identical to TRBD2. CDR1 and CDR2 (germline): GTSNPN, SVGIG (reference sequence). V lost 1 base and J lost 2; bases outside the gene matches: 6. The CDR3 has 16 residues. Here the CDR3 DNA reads TGTGCCTGGAGTGGCCGACTAGCGGGAGAGCCCTACGAGCAGTACTTC. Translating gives CAWSGRLAGEPYEQYF. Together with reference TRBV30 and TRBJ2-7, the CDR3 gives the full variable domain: SQTIHQWPATLVQPVGSPLSLECTVEGTSNPNLYWYRQAAGRGLQLLFYSVGIGQISSEVPQNLSASRPQDRQFILSSKKLLLSDSGFYLCAWSGRLAGEPYEQYFGPGTRLTVT.

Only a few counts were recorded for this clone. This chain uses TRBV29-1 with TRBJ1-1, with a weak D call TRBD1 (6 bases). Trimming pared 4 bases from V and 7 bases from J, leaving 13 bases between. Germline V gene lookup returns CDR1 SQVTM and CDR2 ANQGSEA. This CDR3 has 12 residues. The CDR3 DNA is TGCAGCGTTGTAAAGGGGGGCAGTGAAGCTTTCTTT. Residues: CSVVKGGSEAFF.

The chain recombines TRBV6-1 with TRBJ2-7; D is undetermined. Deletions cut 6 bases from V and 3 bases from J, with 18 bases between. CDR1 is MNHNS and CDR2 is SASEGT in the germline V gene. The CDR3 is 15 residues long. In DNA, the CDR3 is TGTGCCAGCAGCCCAACCGCCTACGGGCTCTACGAGCAGTACTTC. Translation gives CASSPTAYGLYEQYF.

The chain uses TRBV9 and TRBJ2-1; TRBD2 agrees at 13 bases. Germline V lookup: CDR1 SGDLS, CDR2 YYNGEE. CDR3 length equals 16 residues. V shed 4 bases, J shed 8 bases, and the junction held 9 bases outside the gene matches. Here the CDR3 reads CASSYRTSGSVDEQFF. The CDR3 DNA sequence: TGTGCCAGCAGCTACCGGACTAGCGGGAGTGTCGATGAGCAGTTCTTC.

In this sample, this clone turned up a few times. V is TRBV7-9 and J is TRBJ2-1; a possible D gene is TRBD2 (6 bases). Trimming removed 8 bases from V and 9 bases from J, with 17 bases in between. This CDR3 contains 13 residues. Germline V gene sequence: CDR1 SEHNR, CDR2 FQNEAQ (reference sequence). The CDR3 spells CASSGAGSGEQFF. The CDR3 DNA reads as TGTGCCAGCTCTGGTGCGGGATCGGGTGAGCAGTTCTTC.

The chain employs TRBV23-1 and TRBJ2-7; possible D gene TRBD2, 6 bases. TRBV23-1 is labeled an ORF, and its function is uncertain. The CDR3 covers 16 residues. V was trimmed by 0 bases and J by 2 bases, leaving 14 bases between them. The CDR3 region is CASSQSEVAVTYEQYF. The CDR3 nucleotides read TGCGCCAGCAGTCAATCGGAGGTAGCGGTTACCTACGAGCAGTACTTC.

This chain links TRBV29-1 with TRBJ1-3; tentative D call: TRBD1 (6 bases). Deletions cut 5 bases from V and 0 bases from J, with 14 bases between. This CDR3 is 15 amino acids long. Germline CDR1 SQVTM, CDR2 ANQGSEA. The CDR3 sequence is CSVLTGLTSGNTIYF. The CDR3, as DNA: TGCAGCGTTTTGACAGGCCTAACCTCTGGAAACACCATATATTTT.

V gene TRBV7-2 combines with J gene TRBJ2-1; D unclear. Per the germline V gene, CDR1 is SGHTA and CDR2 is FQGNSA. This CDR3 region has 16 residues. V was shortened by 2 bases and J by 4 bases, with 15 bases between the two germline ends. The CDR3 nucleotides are TGTGCCAGCAGCTTACGGCAGACTCGCCCGTACAATGAGCAGTTCTTC. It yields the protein CASSLRQTRPYNEQFF.

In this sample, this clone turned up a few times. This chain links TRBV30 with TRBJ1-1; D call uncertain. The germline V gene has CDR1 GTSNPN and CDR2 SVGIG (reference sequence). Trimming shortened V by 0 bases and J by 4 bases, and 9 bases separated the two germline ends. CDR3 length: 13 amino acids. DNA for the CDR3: TGTGCCTGGAGTGTCGGGGTTGGCACTGAAGCTTTCTTT. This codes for CAWSVGVGTEAFF.

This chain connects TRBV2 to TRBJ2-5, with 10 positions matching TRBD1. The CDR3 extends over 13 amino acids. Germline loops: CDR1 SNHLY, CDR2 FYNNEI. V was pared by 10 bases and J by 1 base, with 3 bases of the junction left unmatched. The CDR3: CATGDRGQETQYF. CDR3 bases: TGTGCCACCGGGGACAGGGGCCAAGAGACCCAGTACTTC.

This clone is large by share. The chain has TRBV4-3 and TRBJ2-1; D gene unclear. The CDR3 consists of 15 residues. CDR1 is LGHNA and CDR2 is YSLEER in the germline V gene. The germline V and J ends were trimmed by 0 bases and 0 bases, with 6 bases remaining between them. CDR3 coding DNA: TGCGCCAGCAGCCAAGAACCCAGCTCCTACAATGAGCAGTTCTTC. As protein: CASSQEPSSYNEQFF.

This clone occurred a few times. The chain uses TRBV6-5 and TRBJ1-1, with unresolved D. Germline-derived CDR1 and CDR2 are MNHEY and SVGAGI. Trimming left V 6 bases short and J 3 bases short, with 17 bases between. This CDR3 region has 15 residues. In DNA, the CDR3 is TGTGCCAGCAGATCGGAACTGTCTTGGGACACTGAAGCTTTCTTT. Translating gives CASRSELSWDTEAFF.

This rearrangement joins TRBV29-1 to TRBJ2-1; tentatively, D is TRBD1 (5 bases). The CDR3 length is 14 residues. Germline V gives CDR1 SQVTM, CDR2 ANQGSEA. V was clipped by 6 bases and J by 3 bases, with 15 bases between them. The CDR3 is CSVMTAPGYNEQFF. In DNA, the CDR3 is TGCAGCGTCATGACAGCCCCAGGCTACAATGAGCAGTTCTTC.

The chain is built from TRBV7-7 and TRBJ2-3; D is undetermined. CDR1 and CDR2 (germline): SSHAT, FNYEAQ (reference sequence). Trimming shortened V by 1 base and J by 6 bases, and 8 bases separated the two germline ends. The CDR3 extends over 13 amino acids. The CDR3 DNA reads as TGTGCCAGCAGCTTAGGGGTCGGGGATACGCAGTATTTT. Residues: CASSLGVGDTQYF.

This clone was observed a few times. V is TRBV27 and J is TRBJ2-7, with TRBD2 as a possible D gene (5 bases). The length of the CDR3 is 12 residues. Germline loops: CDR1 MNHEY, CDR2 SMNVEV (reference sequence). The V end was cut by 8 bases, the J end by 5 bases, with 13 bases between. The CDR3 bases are TGTGCCAGCTCGACCCCCGGGAACGAGCAGTACTTC. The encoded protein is CASSTPGNEQYF.

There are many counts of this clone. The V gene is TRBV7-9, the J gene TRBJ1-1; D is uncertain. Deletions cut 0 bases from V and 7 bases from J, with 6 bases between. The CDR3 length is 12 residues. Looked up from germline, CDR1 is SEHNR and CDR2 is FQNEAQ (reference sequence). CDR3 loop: CASSLALNEAFF. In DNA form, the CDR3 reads TGTGCCAGCAGCTTAGCGCTTAATGAAGCTTTCTTT.

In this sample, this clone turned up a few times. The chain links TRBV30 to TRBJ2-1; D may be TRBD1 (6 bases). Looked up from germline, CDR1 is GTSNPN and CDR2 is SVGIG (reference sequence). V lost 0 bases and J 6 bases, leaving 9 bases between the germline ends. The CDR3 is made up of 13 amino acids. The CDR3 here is CAWSVQGANEQFF. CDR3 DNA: TGTGCCTGGAGTGTACAGGGAGCCAATGAGCAGTTCTTC.

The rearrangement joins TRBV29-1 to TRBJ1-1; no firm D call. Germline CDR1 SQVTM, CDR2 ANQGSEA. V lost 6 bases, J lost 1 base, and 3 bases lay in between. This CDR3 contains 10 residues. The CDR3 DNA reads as TGCAGCGTCGGGAACACTGAAGCTTTCTTT. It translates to CSVGNTEAFF.

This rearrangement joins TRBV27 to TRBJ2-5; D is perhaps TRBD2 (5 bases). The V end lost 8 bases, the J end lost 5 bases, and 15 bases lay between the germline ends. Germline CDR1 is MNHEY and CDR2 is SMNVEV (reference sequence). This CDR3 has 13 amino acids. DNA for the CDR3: TGTGCCAGCGGGAGCGACCAGTTTGAGACCCAGTACTTC. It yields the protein CASGSDQFETQYF.

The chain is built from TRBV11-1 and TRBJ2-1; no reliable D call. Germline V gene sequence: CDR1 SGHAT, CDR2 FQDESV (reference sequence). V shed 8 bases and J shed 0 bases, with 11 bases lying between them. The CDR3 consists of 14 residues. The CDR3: CASAATDSYNEQFF. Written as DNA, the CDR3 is TGTGCCAGCGCTGCGACGGACTCCTACAATGAGCAGTTCTTC.

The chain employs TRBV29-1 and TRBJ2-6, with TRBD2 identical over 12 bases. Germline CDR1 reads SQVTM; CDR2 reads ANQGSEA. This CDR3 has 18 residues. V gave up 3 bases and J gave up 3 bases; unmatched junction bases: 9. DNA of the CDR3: TGCAGCGTTGAGGAGCCTAGCGGGAGGGCCGGTGGGGCCAACGTCCTGACTTTC. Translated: CSVEEPSGRAGGANVLTF.

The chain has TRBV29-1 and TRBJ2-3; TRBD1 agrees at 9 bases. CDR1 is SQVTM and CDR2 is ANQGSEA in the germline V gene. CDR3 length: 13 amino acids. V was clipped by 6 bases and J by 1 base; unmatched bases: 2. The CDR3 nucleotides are TGCAGCGTGGGGACAGGGCGCACAGATACGCAGTATTTT. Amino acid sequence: CSVGTGRTDTQYF.